The rows below give T cell receptor beta chains drawn from one sample of a study of blood T cell repertoires in COVID-19. Assay: immunoSEQ multiplex PCR; the TCRdb copy retains only in-frame clones and omits some. The table records 200,000 to 250,000 clones, around 90% of them present only once. Sequenced: PBMCs or T cells enriched from blood (not recorded which). These TCRs come from a man aged 30-40 years who had recovered from COVID-19. Both conserved end residues are part of each CDR3. D genes are given only for firm matches. Clone size is not always given. Where it is, it says once, few, many or a class for expanded clones.

clone_size,d_call,v_call,j_call,cdr3_nt,cdr3_aa
-,-,TRBV7-2,TRBJ1-1,TGTGCCAGCAGCTCTCCCGGGAAAATGAACACTGAAGCTTTCTTT,CASSSPGKMNTEAFF
-,-,TRBV7-2,TRBJ2-5,TGTGCCAGCAGCTTAGAGAGAGGGGAGACCCAGTACTTC,CASSLERGETQYF
-,-,TRBV29-1,TRBJ1-2,TGCAGCGCCCAAAGTCCCGGGATTAAGAGGAATGGCTACACCTTC,CSAQSPGIKRNGYTF
-,TRBD2,TRBV15,TRBJ2-3,TGTGCCACCAGCAGAATAGCGGGAGGGGGCACAGATACGCAGTATTTT,CATSRIAGGGTDTQYF
-,TRBD2,TRBV4-2,TRBJ2-3,TGTGCCAGCAGCCAAGGGGACAGCGGGGGGGCCACAGATACGCAGTATTTT,CASSQGDSGGATDTQYF
-,-,TRBV7-6,TRBJ2-7,TGTGCCAGCAGCGTTACAGGGTCCGGAAACACCGAGCAGTACTTC,CASSVTGSGNTEQYF
few,-,TRBV7-5,TRBJ2-7,TGTGCCAGAAGCTTGGGTAGCGGGAGGGCGGTCTACGAGCAGTACTTC,CARSLGSGRAVYEQYF
-,-,TRBV27,TRBJ1-1,TGTGCCAGCAGTTTATCCCCGACAGTCACCCTGGTCTTT,CASSLSPTVTLVF
-,TRBD1,TRBV7-2,TRBJ1-1,TGTGCCAGCGGCAGACAGGGGGCGCCTACTGAAGCTTTCTTT,CASGRQGAPTEAFF
-,-,TRBV13,TRBJ2-7,TGTGCCAGCAGCTTAGCTCCGCCGGGGTTAACCTACGAGCAGTACTTC,CASSLAPPGLTYEQYF
-,-,TRBV12-3/TRBV12-4,TRBJ2-5,TGTGCCAGCAGTTTTTCTATACAAGAGACCCAGTACTTC,CASSFSIQETQYF
-,TRBD1,TRBV19,TRBJ1-1,TGTGCCAGTAGTCCCGGTGGGACAGGGGTGTGGACTGAAGCTTTCTTT,CASSPGGTGVWTEAFF